What follows is one T cell receptor beta chain and its context. The antigen remains unidentified. The data were taken from a study of beta chain features in type 1 diabetes. CDR3 length: 15 amino acids. Germline V CDR1 and CDR2: GTSNPN, SVGIG (reference sequence). V lost 3 bases, J lost 6 bases, and 21 bases lay in between. Reverse transcription of all isolated RNA meant that expressed TCRB transcripts were sequenced. The protocol was immunoSEQ multiplex PCR, while the TCRdb copy is restricted to in-frame clones and leaves out a portion. The sample consists of 500,000 to 650,000 clones, approximately 13% of them appearing once. The study's findings and limits: Diminished insertions and augmented deletions at VDJ junctions characterized type 1 diabetes patients. In every one of the four CD4+ subsets, TCRB CDR3s were moderately but significantly shorter in Type 1 diabetes patients.

In total, each donor contributed a single heparinised blood draw that averaged roughly 100 mL. This TCR came from a man between 25 and 39 years old with type 1 diabetes. The rearrangement joins TRBV30 to TRBJ2-7; a possible D gene is TRBD2 (6 bases). Source material: naive CD4+ T cells from blood. The CDR3 loop reads CAWSPRGRRLREQYF. In DNA, the CDR3 is TGTGCCTGGAGCCCACGGGGGAGAAGACTTCGCGAGCAGTACTTC.